One and the same sample provided the 22 T cell receptor beta chains below, sequenced in a study of CD8+CD57+ T cells in acquired aplastic anemia. Both TCR beta VDJ combination and CDR3 sequence profiling were carried out. Genomic DNA was the template for this profiling. Via MiXCR, TCRdb re-called the reads, giving one row per CDR3 protein. This table has some 200,000 distinct CDR3 sequences, just under 50% appearing once. All sequencing subjects had displayed CD8+CD57+ cell expansion on flow cytometry. Sequenced sample: sorted CD4+, CD8+, or CD8+CD57+ T cells (not recorded which) from PBMCs. These receptors originate from a human donor with aplastic anemia.

This clonotype was counted ten times or more. This chain uses TRBV2 with TRBJ2-1; D unclear. V lost 6 bases, J lost 6 bases, and 18 bases lay in between. This CDR3 contains 15 residues. The germline V gene encodes CDR1 SNHLY and CDR2 FYNNEI. The CDR3 DNA reads TGTGCCAGCAGCCAAAGCGTGGGCCTTTTCAATGAGCAGTTCTTC. It specifies CASSQSVGLFNEQFF.

The rearrangement uses TRBV19 and TRBJ1-2, with D perhaps TRBD1 (5 bases). The CDR3 has 13 amino acids. V lost 1 base and J lost 8, with 11 bases in between. Germline V lookup: CDR1 LNHDA, CDR2 SQIVND (reference sequence). CDR3 nucleotide sequence: TGTGCCAGTAGTATAGGGGGCACGGGAGGCTACACCTTC. Protein sequence: CASSIGGTGGYTF.

The gene calls are TRBV6-1 and TRBJ2-7; 10 nucleotides line up with TRBD2. In germline, CDR1 is MNHNS, CDR2 SASEGT. The ends lost 8 bases at V and 1 base at J; junction bases unmatched: 2. The CDR3 is made up of 13 amino acids. CDR3 protein: CASASGRSYEQYF. The DNA of the CDR3 is TGTGCCAGCGCTAGCGGGAGATCCTACGAGCAGTACTTC.

Comment on this clonotype: A single base separates this from a much larger clone, so it may be a read error. The chain recombines TRBV7-3 with TRBJ2-1, with D possibly being TRBD2 (5 bases). The length of the CDR3 is 18 residues. The germline V gene encodes CDR1 SGHTA and CDR2 FQGTGA. The CDR3 DNA follows: TGTGCCAGCAGCTTAACGCCCCAACTAGTAAAAGACTACAATGAGCAGTCCTTC. This translates into CASSLTPQLVKDYNEQSF.

On this clonotype: At one of its ends the junction is not consistent with the germline gene, which may arise from a read error. V gene TRBV6-1 combines with J gene TRBJ2-3; the D gene could be TRBD1 or TRBD2 (6 bases each). CDR1 and CDR2 from the germline V gene are MNHNS and SASEGT. This CDR3 contains 15 residues. The CDR3 DNA follows: TGTGCCAGCAGTGAAGCTGTAACGGGGGCTGATACGCAGGATTTT. This codes for CASSEAVTGADTQDF.

The chain links TRBV24-1 to TRBJ2-1, with 7 bases fitting TRBD1. Germline CDR1 reads KGHDR; CDR2 reads SFDVKD. Trimming at V came to 4 bases and at J to 5 bases, leaving 4 bases not matched to a gene. The CDR3 loop spans 14 amino acids. In nucleotides, the CDR3 is TGTGCCACCAGTGAGACAGGGTCCAACAATGAGCAGTTCTTC. This translates into CATSETGSNNEQFF.

The chain couples TRBV18 to TRBJ1-4; tentatively, D is TRBD1 (6 bases). V was trimmed by 0 bases and J by 5 bases, leaving 10 bases between them. CDR3 length: 15 amino acids. Germline lookup yields CDR1 KGHSH and CDR2 LQKENI. The CDR3, as DNA: TGTGCCAGCTCACCACCGGGACAACTGAATGAAAAACTGTTTTTT. It specifies CASSPPGQLNEKLFF.

The count of this clonotype is one. The junction shows a germline mismatch at one end, possibly a read error. The chain employs TRBV30 and TRBJ1-1; no definite D call. Germline CDR1 and CDR2: GTSNPN and SVGIG (reference sequence). This CDR3 is 13 amino acids long. CDR3 amino acids: CAWSVQRNTETFF. For the CDR3, the DNA is TGTGCCTGGAGTGTACAGAGGAACACTGAAACTTTCTTT.

This rearrangement joins TRBV10-3 to TRBJ2-5; D is possibly TRBD1 (6 bases). This CDR3 has 16 residues. The germline V and J ends were trimmed by 5 bases and 2 bases, with 18 bases remaining between them. Germline-derived CDR1 and CDR2 are ENHRY and SYGVKD. The CDR3 sequence is CAISHQGEGGQETQYF. CDR3 nucleotides: TGTGCCATCAGTCACCAGGGAGAAGGGGGACAAGAGACCCAGTACTTC.

The table lists this clonotype with a few counts. V gene TRBV9 combines with J gene TRBJ2-7, with 7 bases matching TRBD1. From germline, CDR1 is SGDLS and CDR2 YYNGEE. The CDR3 totals 15 residues. The V gene end was trimmed by 3 bases and the J gene end by 2 bases; junction bases not matched to a gene: 8. The CDR3 region is CASSASPGQTYEQYF. DNA of the CDR3: TGTGCCAGCAGCGCGAGTCCGGGACAGACCTACGAGCAGTACTTC.

The table lists this clonotype with many counts. The V and J genes are TRBV5-1 and TRBJ1-2; D is perhaps TRBD1 (5 bases). The CDR3 consists of 14 residues. Trimming removed 0 bases from V and 9 bases from J, with 15 bases in between. Germline V gene sequence: CDR1 SGHRS, CDR2 YFSETQ. CDR3 DNA sequence: TGCGCCAGCAGCTTGGAGGCAGGGCTGACGCGCTACACCTTC. Its translation is CASSLEAGLTRYTF.

This clonotype was seen at least ten times. The chain combines TRBV5-1 with TRBJ2-1; possible D gene TRBD2, 6 bases. The CDR3 spans 17 residues. Trimming cost V 4 bases and J 2 bases, with 19 bases left between them. Germline CDR1 reads SGHRS; CDR2 reads YFSETQ. The CDR3 region has the DNA TGCGCCAGCAGCCCGGGGAGGTACGGCGGGACCTACAATGAGCAGTTCTTC. Translated, it gives CASSPGRYGGTYNEQFF.

This chain connects TRBV6-2 or TRBV6-3 to TRBJ2-1, with 8 bases aligning to TRBD2. The CDR3 runs 16 residues. The germline gives CDR1 MNHEY, CDR2 SVGEGT. Germline trimming cut 0 bases from V and 2 bases from J; bases unmatched to any gene: 3. The CDR3 spells CASSYSKLAAYNEQFF. The CDR3 DNA reads as TGTGCCAGCAGTTACTCGAAACTAGCGGCCTACAATGAGCAGTTCTTC.

Many counts were recorded for this clonotype. The chain combines TRBV6-1 with TRBJ2-7, with TRBD2 matching over 7 bases. V dropped 8 bases and J dropped 0; count of bases not matched to a gene: 7. The CDR3 loop spans 14 amino acids. Germline assignment: CDR1 MNHNS and CDR2 SASEGT. CDR3: CASRLAVGSYEQYF. The CDR3 DNA is TGTGCCAGCCGCCTAGCGGTCGGCTCCTACGAGCAGTACTTC.

This clonotype occurred many times. The gene calls are TRBV6-2 or TRBV6-3 and TRBJ2-7, with D tentatively TRBD2 (5 bases). Deletions cut 4 bases from V and 2 bases from J, with 15 bases between. Germline values: CDR1 MNHEY, CDR2 SVGEGT. This CDR3 is built from 15 residues. The CDR3 DNA reads as TGTGCCAGCAGTTTTCCCCGTTTGGGAGCCTACGAGCAGTACTTC. Its translation: CASSFPRLGAYEQYF.

The chain recombines TRBV5-5 with TRBJ1-1; 9 bases map to TRBD1. The CDR3 has 15 amino acids. V trimming: 3 bases; J trimming: 4 bases; junction bases outside the gene matches: 7. Germline V gene data show CDR1 as SGHKS and CDR2 as YYEKEE (reference sequence). Here the CDR3 DNA reads TGTGCCAGCAGCTGGGGCCAGACAGGGGGCACTGAAGCTTTCTTT. This translates into CASSWGQTGGTEAFF.

On this clonotype: The junction shows a germline mismatch at one end, possibly a read error. The CDR3 is CASSARQGAYEQYF. DNA for the CDR3: TGTGCCAGCAGTGCGAGACAGGGGGCCTACGAGCAGTACTTC. This sequence joins TRBV24-1 and TRBJ2-7; 9 positions match TRBD1. This CDR3 is built from 14 residues. CDR1 and CDR2 (germline): KGHDR, SFDVKD.

This clonotype was detected only once. The chain carries TRBV29-1 and TRBJ2-1; the match to TRBD2 covers 8 bases. V was clipped by 8 bases and J by 4 bases; unmatched bases: 10. The CDR3 has 14 amino acids. CDR1 is SQVTM and CDR2 is ANQGSEA in the germline V gene. CDR3 loop: CSLSPSGGYNEQFF. The CDR3 DNA sequence: TGCAGCCTGAGTCCGAGCGGGGGTTACAATGAGCAGTTCTTC.

A word on this clonotype: This clone may be a read error of a much larger clone one base away. The conserved phenylalanine or tryptophan normally closing the CDR3 is absent here, so this likely arose from a read error. The chain is built from TRBV5-1 and TRBJ1-2; D possibly corresponds to TRBD1 (5 bases). Trimming left V 4 bases short and J 4 bases short, with 14 bases between. Germline lookup yields CDR1 SGHRS and CDR2 YFSETQ. The CDR3 runs to 14 residues. For the CDR3, the DNA is TGCGCCAGCAGCCCGGACACGGGGCTCTATGGCTACACCCTC. Its translation: CASSPDTGLYGYTL.

There are a few counts of this clonotype. V and J are TRBV12-3 or TRBV12-4 and TRBJ2-5; perhaps TRBD2 as D (5 bases). This CDR3 has 16 residues. The germline V and J ends were trimmed by 4 bases and 0 bases, with 15 bases remaining between them. CDR3 in DNA: TGTGCCAGCAGTTCTGCTAGCAGAAGGTACCAAGAGACCCAGTACTTC. Translating it yields CASSSASRRYQETQYF.

To note about this clonotype: Relative to the germline gene, one junction end is altered; a read error may explain this. The chain recombines TRBV6-2 or TRBV6-3 with TRBJ2-1; 8 positions agree with TRBD1. Looked up from germline, CDR1 is MNHEY and CDR2 is SVGEGT. The CDR3 has 17 amino acids. CDR3 protein: CASSYTYRGISYNERFF. CDR3 DNA sequence: TGTGCCAGCAGTTACACCTACAGGGGGATCTCCTACAATGAGCGGTTCTTC.

This clonotype came up a few times. V usage is TRBV24-1 and J usage is TRBJ2-7; 8 nucleotides align to TRBD2. The CDR3 is 16 amino acids. The trim removed 3 bases at V and 6 bases at J, leaving 12 bases unmatched. CDR1 is KGHDR, CDR2 SFDVKD, per germline. The CDR3 DNA reads TGTGCCACCAGTGATGGTAGCGGGGTATACTCGGGCGAGCAGTACTTC. Protein sequence: CATSDGSGVYSGEQYF.